This T cell receptor (beta chain) was obtained from a study of shared clonotypes between healthy human individuals. The CDR3 has 19 residues. The germline V gene encodes CDR1 SGHKS and CDR2 YYEKEE (reference sequence). Trimming cost V 2 bases and J 8 bases; bases outside gene matches: 21. TCRdb's copy holds only in-frame clones and misses some; the assay was immunoSEQ multiplex PCR. This sample has more than 2 million clones, with over 85% found just once. What was sequenced was naive CD4+ T cells sorted from blood. Documented subset: CD45RA+ positively selected. The chain combines TRBV5-5 with TRBJ1-4; 7 nucleotides agree with TRBD1. The TCR originated in a man younger than 35 in good health. CDR3 protein: CASSFGAHPWGQGEEKLFF. The CDR3 DNA sequence: TGTGCCAGCAGCTTCGGGGCCCACCCTTGGGGCCAGGGGGAGGAAAAACTGTTTTTT. The full variable domain, with the rest looked up from reference TRBV5-5 and TRBJ1-4, is DAGVTQSPTHLIKTRGQQVTLRCSPISGHKSVSWYQQVLGQGPQFIFQYYEKEERGRGNFPDRFSARQFPNYSSELNVNALLLGDSALYLCASSFGAHPWGQGEEKLFFGSGTQLSVL.